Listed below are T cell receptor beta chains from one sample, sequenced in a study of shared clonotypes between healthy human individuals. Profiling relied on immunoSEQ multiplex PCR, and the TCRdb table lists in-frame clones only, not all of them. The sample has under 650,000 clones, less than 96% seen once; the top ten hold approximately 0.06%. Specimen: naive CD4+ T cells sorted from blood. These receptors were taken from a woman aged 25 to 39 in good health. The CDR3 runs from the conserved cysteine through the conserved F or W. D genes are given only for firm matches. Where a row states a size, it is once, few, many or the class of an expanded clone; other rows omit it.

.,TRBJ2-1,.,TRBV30,TGTGCCTGGAACTTAGTACCTCAACACAATGAGCAGTTCTTC,CAWNLVPQHNEQFF
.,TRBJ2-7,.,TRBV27,TGTGCCAGCAGTAGGGCCGGCCCCTACGAGCAGTACTTC,CASSRAGPYEQYF
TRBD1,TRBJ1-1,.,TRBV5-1,TGCGCCAGCAGCCGCACTAAACAGGGGGCCCCAGTGGTGGCCACTGAAGCTTTCTTT,CASSRTKQGAPVVATEAFF
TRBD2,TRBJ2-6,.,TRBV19,TGTGCCAGTAACCCCCGGGGGGGGTCTGGGGCCAACGTCCTGACTTTC,CASNPRGGSGANVLTF
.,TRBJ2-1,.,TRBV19,TGTGCCAGTAGTAGGTCTCCAAGCTCTGGGCTCCGCGATGAGCAGTTCTTC,CASSRSPSSGLRDEQFF
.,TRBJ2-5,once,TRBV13,TGTGCCAGCAGCTTCGTCCGGGAGACCCAGTACTTC,CASSFVRETQYF
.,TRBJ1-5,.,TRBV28,TGTGCCAGCAGTTCCCGGGACCCGCGAAATCAGCCCCAGCATTTT,CASSSRDPRNQPQHF
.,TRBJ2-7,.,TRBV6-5,TGTGCCAGCAGGAGGGACACAGCTACCTACGAGCAGTACTTC,CASRRDTATYEQYF
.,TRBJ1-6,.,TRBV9,TGTGCCAGCAGCGTAGGAAAGGGGGGGACCAATTCACCCCTCCACTTT,CASSVGKGGTNSPLHF
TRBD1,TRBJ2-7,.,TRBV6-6,TGTGCCAGCAGTTACCCCCCCGGGACAGGGGGCTACGAGCAGTACTTC,CASSYPPGTGGYEQYF
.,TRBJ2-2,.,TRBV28,TGTGCCAGCAGACCGGGACAAATCACCGGGGAGCTGTTTTTT,CASRPGQITGELFF
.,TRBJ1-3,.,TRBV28,TGTGCCAGCAGTTTATGGGGCGGAAGCTCTGGAAACACCATATATTTT,CASSLWGGSSGNTIYF
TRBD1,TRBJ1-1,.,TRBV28,TGTGCCAGCAGTCCTACAGGGGGCTGGACTGAAGCTTTCTTT,CASSPTGGWTEAFF
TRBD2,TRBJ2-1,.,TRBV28,TGTGCCAGCAGTCTAATAACTAGCGGGAGGGCCGGGGAGCAGTTCTTC,CASSLITSGRAGEQFF
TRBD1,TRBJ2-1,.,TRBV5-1,TGCGCCAGCAGCCTACAGGGGGATGGTAATGAGCAGTTCTTC,CASSLQGDGNEQFF
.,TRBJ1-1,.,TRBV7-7,TGTGCCAGCAGCTTACAGAAGAACACTGAAGCTTTCTTT,CASSLQKNTEAFF
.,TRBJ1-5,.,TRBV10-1,TGCGCCAGGGACAGTTATAGCAATCAGCCCCAGCATTTT,CARDSYSNQPQHF
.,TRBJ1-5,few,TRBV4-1,TGCGCCAGCAGCCACCGACACGACAATCAGCCCCAGCATTTT,CASSHRHDNQPQHF
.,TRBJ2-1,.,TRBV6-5,TGTGCCAGCACCCAGGGGAACCCGGGGAATGAGCAGTTCTTC,CASTQGNPGNEQFF
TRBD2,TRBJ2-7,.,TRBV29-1,TGCAGCGTTGATGGTAGCGGGGACCCCTACGAGCAGTACTTC,CSVDGSGDPYEQYF
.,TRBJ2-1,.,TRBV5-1,TGCGCCAGCATGCGCGCGGGGACAGACTACAATGAGCAGTTCTTC,CASMRAGTDYNEQFF
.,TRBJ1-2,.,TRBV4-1,TGCGCCAGCAGCCAAGTTCAGGGGCCCAGCTATGGCTACACCTTC,CASSQVQGPSYGYTF
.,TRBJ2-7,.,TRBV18,TGTGCCAGCTCACCCCTCCGGGAGTCCTACGAGCAGTACTTC,CASSPLRESYEQYF
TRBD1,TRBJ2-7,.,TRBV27,TGTGCCAGCAGTTGGGTCCACTCGGGATTGGTTGCAGGGGGTACCTACGAGCAGTACTTC,CASSWVHSGLVAGGTYEQYF
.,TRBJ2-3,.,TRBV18,TGTGCCAGCTCACCATCCCGAGACCGCCACACAGATACGCAGTATTTT,CASSPSRDRHTDTQYF
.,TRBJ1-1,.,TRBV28,TGTGCCAGCAGTTTGGCTTCAAGGGCAGCAAAGGTCTTCTTT,CASSLASRAAKVFF
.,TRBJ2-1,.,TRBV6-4,TGTGCCAGCAGGTGGTCAAGCCACAATGAGCAGTTCTTC,CASRWSSHNEQFF
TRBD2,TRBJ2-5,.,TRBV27,TGTGCCAGCCGGGGGGAGCTAGCGGGATCAGAGACCCAGTACTTC,CASRGELAGSETQYF
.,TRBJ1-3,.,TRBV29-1,TGCAGCGTTGGAGACAGCTCTGGAAACACCATATATTTT,CSVGDSSGNTIYF
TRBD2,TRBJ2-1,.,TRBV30,TGTGCCTGGAGTATACACATAGCGGGAGGGACGTACAATGAGCAGTTCTTC,CAWSIHIAGGTYNEQFF
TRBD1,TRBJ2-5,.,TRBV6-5,TGTGCCAGCAGTTACTCGGACAGGCAGCAAGAGACCCAGTACTTC,CASSYSDRQQETQYF
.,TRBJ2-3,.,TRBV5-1,TGCGCCAGCAGCGGCGGACTTACTGATACGCAGTATTTT,CASSGGLTDTQYF
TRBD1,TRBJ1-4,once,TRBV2,TGTGCCAGCACCCCCCGGGACAGGGGGGGTACTAATGAAAAACTGTTTTTT,CASTPRDRGGTNEKLFF
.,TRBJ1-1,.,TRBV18,TGTGCCAGCTCACCTGGAGGGAGTAGGCCTGAAGCTTTCTTT,CASSPGGSRPEAFF
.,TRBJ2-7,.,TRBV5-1,TGCGCCAGCAGCATTATCTTATCAGGGTCCGACGAGCAGTACTTC,CASSIILSGSDEQYF
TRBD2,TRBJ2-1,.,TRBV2,TGTGCCAGCAGGGGGACTAGCGGGGGTATGCAGTTCTTC,CASRGTSGGMQFF
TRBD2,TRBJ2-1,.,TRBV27,TGTGCCAGCAGTCGGCTTAGACTAGCGGGCGACAATGAGCAGTTCTTC,CASSRLRLAGDNEQFF
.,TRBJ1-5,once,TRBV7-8,TGTGCCAGCAGCTTAGGGCAGGCGATCAATCAGCCCCAGCATTTT,CASSLGQAINQPQHF
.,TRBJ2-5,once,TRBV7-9,TGTGCCAGCAGCAAACAGGGTCAGACCCAGTACTTC,CASSKQGQTQYF
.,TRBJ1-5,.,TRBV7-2,TGTGCCAGCAGCCGGACGGTACAGGGCCCCAATCAGCCCCAGCATTTT,CASSRTVQGPNQPQHF
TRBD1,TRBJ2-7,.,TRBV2,TGTGCCAGCATTCCCGGGACAGCCTCCTACGAGCAGTACTTC,CASIPGTASYEQYF
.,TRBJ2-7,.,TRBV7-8,TGTGCCAGCAGCTTATCGGTGGGTTTGCTCGAGCAGTACTTC,CASSLSVGLLEQYF
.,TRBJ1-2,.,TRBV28,TGTGCCAGCAGTCCCTCTCAGGAAGACTATGGCTACACCTTC,CASSPSQEDYGYTF
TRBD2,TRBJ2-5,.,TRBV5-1,TGCGCCAGCAGCTTAGTAGCGGGAGTTGGAGAGACCCAGTACTTC,CASSLVAGVGETQYF
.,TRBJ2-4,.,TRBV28,TGTGCCGCAATGGAGGATCTAGCCAAAAACATTCAGTACTTC,CAAMEDLAKNIQYF
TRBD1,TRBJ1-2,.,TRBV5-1,TGCGCCAGCAGCTCAATCGGACAGGGAGTTGGCTACACCTTC,CASSSIGQGVGYTF
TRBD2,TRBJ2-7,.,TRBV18,TGTGCCAGCTCTCCAGGGACTAGCGGAGATTACGAGCAGTACTTC,CASSPGTSGDYEQYF
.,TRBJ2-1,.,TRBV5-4,TGTGCCAGCAGCTGGAGCGGTCAGGGTGAGCAGTTCTTC,CASSWSGQGEQFF
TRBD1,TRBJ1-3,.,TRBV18,TGTGCCAGCTCACCCCCAGGGGGCTCCGAAAACACCATATATTTT,CASSPPGGSENTIYF
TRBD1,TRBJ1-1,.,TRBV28,TGTGCCAGCAGCACGGAGGGACAGGGACGGTTGGAAGCTTTCTTT,CASSTEGQGRLEAFF
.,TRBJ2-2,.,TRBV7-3,TGTGCCAGCAGCTTAATGCAACTAGGAAACACCGGGGAGCTGTTTTTT,CASSLMQLGNTGELFF
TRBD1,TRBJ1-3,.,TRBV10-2,TGCGCCAGCAGCAGGACAGGTGGAAACACCATATATTTT,CASSRTGGNTIYF
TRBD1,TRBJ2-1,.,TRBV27,TGTGCCAGCTACCTGACAGGGGCAGGGAATGAGCAGTTCTTC,CASYLTGAGNEQFF